This T cell receptor (beta chain) was profiled in a study of T cells in Graves' hyperthyroidism and ophthalmopathy. This clonotype was found many times. Germline CDR1 reads MDHEN; CDR2 reads SYDVKM. The CDR3 has 13 amino acids. V was shortened by 11 bases and J by 1 base, with 14 bases between the two germline ends. The TCR beta CDR3 regions underwent amplification using RNA transcripts as the source. The study used the HTBI primer set for a first-round RT-PCR of the TCR CDR3. TCRdb re-derived calls from the multiplex PCR reads in MiXCR, one entry per CDR3 protein. The repertoire consists of about 460,000 distinct CDR3 sequences, with about 20% occurring once and the leading ten covering about 53%.

This clonotype was sampled from a woman between 65 and 79 years old with Graves' ophthalmopathy. The chain links TRBV28 to TRBJ1-1, with a weak D call TRBD1 (6 bases). The sequenced sample consisted of blood. CDR3 sequence: CASWMGANTEAFF. In nucleotides, the CDR3 is TGTGCCTCCTGGATGGGGGCGAACACTGAAGCTTTCTTT. Combining the CDR3 with reference TRBV28 and TRBJ1-1 gives the whole variable domain DVKVTQSSRYLVKRTGEKVFLECVQDMDHENMFWYRQDPGLGLRLIYFSYDVKMKEKGDIPEGYSVSREKKERFSLILESASTNQTSMYLCASWMGANTEAFFGQGTRLTVV.